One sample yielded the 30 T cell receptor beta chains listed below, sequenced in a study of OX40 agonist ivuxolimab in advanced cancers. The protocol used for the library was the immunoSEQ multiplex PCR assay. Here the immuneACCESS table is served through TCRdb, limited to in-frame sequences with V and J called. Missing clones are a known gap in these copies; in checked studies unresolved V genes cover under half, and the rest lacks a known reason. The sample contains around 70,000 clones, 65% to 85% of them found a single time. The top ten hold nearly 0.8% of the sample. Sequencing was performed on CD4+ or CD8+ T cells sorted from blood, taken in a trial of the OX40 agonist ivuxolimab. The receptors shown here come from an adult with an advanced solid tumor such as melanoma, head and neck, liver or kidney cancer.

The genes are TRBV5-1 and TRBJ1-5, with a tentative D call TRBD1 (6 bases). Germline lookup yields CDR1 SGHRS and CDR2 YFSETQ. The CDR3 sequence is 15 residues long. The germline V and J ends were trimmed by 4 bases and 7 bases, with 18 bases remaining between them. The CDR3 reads CASSDGGRSEQPQHF. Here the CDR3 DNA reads TGCGCCAGCAGCGACGGGGGGCGTTCGGAACAGCCCCAGCATTTT.

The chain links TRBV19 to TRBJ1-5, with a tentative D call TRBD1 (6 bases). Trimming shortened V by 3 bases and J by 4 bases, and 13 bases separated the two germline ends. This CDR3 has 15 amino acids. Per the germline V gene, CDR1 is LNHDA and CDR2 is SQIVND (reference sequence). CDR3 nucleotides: TGTGCCAGTAGTATGAGGGGGGATTTAAATCAGCCCCAGCATTTT. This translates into CASSMRGDLNQPQHF.

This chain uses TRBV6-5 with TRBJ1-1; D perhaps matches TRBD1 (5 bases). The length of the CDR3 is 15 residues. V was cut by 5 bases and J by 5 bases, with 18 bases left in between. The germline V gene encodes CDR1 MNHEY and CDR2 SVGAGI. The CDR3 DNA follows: TGTGCCAGCAGTGCAACAGGTACCCGCGCGACTGAAGCTTTCTTT. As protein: CASSATGTRATEAFF.

CDR3 amino acids: CASSLTSGGALEQFF. The CDR3 DNA reads as TGTGCCAGCAGTCTGACTAGCGGGGGGGCGCTTGAGCAGTTCTTC. The rearrangement uses TRBV28 and TRBJ2-1; TRBD2 aligns across 14 bases. The CDR3 covers 15 residues. Germline loops: CDR1 MDHEN, CDR2 SYDVKM. J was trimmed by 9 bases and V by 5 bases; bases with no gene match: 6.

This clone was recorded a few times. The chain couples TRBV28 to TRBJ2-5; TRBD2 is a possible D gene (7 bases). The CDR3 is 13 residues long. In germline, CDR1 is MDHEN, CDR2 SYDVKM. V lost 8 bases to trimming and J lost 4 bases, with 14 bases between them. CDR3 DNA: TGTGCCAGCCACAGGGAGGGAGGAGAGACCCAGTACTTC. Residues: CASHREGGETQYF.

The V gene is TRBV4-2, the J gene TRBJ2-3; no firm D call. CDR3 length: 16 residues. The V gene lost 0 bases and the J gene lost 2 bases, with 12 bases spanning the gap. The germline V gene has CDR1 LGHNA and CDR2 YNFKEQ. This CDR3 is CASSQDTRRPTDTQYF. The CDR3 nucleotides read TGTGCCAGCAGCCAAGATACGAGGCGGCCCACAGATACGCAGTATTTT.

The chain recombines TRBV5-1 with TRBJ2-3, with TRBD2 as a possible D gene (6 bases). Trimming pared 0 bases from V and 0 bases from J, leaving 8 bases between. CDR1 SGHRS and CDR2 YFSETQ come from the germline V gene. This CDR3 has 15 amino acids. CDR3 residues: CASSLAGTSTDTQYF. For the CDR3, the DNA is TGCGCCAGCAGCTTGGCCGGGACTAGCACAGATACGCAGTATTTT.

The CDR3 DNA reads TGTGCCAGCAACCTACCTCCCTCTGAAGCTTTCTTT. It yields the protein CASNLPPSEAFF. The chain carries TRBV9 and TRBJ1-1; no firm D call. Trimming pared 6 bases from V and 6 bases from J, leaving 12 bases between. The CDR3 spans 12 residues. Germline V lookup: CDR1 SGDLS, CDR2 YYNGEE.

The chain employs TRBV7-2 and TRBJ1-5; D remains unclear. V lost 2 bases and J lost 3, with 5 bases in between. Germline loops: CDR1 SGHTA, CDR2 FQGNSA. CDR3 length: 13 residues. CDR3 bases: TGTGCCAGCAGCTTACAGGCCAATCAGCCCCAGCATTTT. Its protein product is CASSLQANQPQHF.

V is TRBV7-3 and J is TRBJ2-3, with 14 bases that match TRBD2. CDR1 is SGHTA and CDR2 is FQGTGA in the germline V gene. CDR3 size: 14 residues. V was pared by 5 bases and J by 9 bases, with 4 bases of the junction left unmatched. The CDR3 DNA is TGTGCCAGCAGCCTGGGGACTAGCGGGGGCACGCAGTATTTT. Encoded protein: CASSLGTSGGTQYF.

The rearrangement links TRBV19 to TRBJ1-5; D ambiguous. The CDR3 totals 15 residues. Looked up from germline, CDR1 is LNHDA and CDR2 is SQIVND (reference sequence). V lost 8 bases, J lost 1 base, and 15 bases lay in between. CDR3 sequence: CASLATDTSNQPQHF. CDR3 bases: TGTGCCAGTCTCGCGACCGATACGAGCAATCAGCCCCAGCATTTT.

CDR3 coding DNA: TGTGCCAGCAGAACAGCGGACGCTAACACTGAAGCTTTCTTT. This sequence encodes CASRTADANTEAFF. The chain joins TRBV4-2 to TRBJ1-1; D gene uncertain. In germline, CDR1 is LGHNA, CDR2 YNFKEQ. This CDR3 has 14 residues. With 6 bases removed from V and 2 bases from J, the gap between germline ends came to 13 bases.

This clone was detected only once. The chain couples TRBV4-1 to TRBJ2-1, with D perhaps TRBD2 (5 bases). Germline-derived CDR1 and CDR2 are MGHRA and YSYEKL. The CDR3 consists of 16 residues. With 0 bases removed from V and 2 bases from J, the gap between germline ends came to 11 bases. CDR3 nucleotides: TGCGCCAGCAGCCAAGATCCAGCGGACCCCTACAATGAGCAGTTCTTC. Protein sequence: CASSQDPADPYNEQFF.

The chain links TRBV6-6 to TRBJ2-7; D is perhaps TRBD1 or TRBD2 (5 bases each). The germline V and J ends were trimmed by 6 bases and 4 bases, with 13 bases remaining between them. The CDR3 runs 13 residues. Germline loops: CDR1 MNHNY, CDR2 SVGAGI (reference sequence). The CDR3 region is CASSPDRLYEQYF. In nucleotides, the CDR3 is TGTGCCAGCAGCCCTGACAGACTATACGAGCAGTACTTC.

This chain's CDR3 is CAISDLQKGGPHEQYF. CDR3 DNA: TGTGCCATCAGTGACCTACAAAAGGGGGGGCCCCACGAGCAGTACTTC. The V gene is TRBV10-3, the J gene TRBJ2-7; D is perhaps TRBD2 (7 bases). The CDR3 extends over 16 amino acids. Germline CDR1 is ENHRY and CDR2 is SYGVKD. The V end was cut by 3 bases, the J end by 5 bases, with 20 bases between.

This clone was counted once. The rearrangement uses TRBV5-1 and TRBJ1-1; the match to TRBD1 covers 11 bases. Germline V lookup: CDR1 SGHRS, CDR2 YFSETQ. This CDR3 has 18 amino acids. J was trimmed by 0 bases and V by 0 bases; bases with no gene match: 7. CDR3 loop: CASSLAGTGGFLNTEAFF. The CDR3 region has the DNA TGCGCCAGCAGCTTGGCCGGGACAGGGGGGTTCTTGAACACTGAAGCTTTCTTT.

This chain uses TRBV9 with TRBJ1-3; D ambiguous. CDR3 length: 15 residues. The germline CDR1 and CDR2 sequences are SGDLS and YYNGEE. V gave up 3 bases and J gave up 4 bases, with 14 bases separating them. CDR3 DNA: TGTGCCAGCAGCGCCGGGAGGGTTTCGGGAAACACCATATATTTT. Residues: CASSAGRVSGNTIYF.

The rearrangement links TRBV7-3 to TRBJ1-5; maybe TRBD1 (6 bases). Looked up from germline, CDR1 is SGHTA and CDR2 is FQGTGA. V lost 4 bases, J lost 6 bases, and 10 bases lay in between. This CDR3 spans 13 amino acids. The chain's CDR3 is CASSSDRSQPQHF. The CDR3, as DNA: TGTGCCAGCAGCTCAGACAGGAGTCAGCCCCAGCATTTT.

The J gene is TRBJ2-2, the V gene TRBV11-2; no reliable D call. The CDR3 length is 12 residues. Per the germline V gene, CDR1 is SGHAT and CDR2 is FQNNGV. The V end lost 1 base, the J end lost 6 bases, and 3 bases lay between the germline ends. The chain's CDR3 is CASSLVPGELFF. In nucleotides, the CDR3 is TGTGCCAGCAGCTTAGTCCCCGGGGAGCTGTTTTTT.

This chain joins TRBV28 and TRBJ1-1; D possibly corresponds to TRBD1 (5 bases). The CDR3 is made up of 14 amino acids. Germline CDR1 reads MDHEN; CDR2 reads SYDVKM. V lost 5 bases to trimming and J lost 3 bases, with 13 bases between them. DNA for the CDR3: TGTGCCAGCAGTCCAGGGTCGAGATACACTGAAGCTTTCTTT. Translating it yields CASSPGSRYTEAFF. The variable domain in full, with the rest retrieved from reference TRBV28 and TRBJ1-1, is DVKVTQSSRYLVKRTGEKVFLECVQDMDHENMFWYRQDPGLGLRLIYFSYDVKMKEKGDIPEGYSVSREKKERFSLILESASTNQTSMYLCASSPGSRYTEAFFGQGTRLTVV.

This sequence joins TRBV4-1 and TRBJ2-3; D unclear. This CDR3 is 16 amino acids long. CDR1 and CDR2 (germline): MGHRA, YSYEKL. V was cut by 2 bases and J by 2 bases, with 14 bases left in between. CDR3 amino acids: CASSQLRGPYTDTQYF. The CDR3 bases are TGCGCCAGCAGCCAATTACGAGGACCTTACACAGATACGCAGTATTTT.

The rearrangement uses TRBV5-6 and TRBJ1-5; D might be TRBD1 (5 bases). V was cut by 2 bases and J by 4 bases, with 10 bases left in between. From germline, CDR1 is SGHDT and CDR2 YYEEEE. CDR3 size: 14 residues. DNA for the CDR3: TGTGCCAGCAGCTTCGGGGCGGATAATCAGCCCCAGCATTTT. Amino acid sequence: CASSFGADNQPQHF.

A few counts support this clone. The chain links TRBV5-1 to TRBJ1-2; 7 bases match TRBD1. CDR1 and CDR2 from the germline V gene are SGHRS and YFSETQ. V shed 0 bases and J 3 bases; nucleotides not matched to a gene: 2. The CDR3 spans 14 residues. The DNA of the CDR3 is TGCGCCAGCAGCTTGGACAGGGGTCACTATGGCTACACCTTC. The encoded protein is CASSLDRGHYGYTF. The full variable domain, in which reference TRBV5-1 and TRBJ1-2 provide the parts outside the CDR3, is KAGVTQTPRYLIKTRGQQVTLSCSPISGHRSVSWYQQTPGQGLQFLFEYFSETQRNKGNFPGRFSGRQFSNSRSEMNVSTLELGDSALYLCASSLDRGHYGYTFGSGTRLTVV.

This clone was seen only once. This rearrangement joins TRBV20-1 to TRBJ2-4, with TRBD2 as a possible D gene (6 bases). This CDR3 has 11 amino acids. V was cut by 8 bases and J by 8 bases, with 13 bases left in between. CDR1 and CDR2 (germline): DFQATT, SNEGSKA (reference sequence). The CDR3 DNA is TGCAGTTCCCTAGCGATTGACATTCAGTACTTC. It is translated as CSSLAIDIQYF.

CDR3 protein: CSVPGPTNTGELFF. In DNA, the CDR3 is TGCAGCGTCCCCGGTCCTACGAACACCGGGGAGCTGTTTTTT. The J gene is TRBJ2-2, the V gene TRBV29-1; the D is unclear. The CDR3 runs to 14 residues. Germline CDR1 is SQVTM and CDR2 is ANQGSEA. V gave up 6 bases and J gave up 0 bases, with 11 bases separating them.

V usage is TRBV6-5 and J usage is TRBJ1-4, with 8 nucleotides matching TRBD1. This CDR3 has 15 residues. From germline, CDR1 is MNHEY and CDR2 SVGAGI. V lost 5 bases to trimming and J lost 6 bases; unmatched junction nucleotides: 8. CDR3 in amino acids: CASSRDTGGHEKLFF. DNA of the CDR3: TGTGCCAGCAGTCGGGACACAGGGGGTCATGAAAAACTGTTTTTT.

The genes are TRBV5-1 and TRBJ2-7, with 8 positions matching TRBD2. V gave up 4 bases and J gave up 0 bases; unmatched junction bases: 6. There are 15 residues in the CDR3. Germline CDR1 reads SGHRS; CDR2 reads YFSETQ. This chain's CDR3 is CASSIGGTSSYEQYF. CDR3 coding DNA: TGCGCCAGCAGCATTGGAGGGACTAGCTCCTACGAGCAGTACTTC.

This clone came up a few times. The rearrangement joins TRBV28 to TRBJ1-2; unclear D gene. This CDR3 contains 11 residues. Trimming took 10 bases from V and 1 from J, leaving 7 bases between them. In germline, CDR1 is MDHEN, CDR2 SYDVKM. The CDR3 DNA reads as TGTGCCACCCAGAGTAACTATGGCTACACCTTC. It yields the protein CATQSNYGYTF.

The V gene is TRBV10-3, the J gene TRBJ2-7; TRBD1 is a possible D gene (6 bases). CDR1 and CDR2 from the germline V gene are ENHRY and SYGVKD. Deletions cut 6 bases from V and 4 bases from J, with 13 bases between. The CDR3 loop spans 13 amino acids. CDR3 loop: CAIRPGASYEQYF. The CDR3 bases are TGTGCCATCAGACCAGGGGCCTCATACGAGCAGTACTTC.

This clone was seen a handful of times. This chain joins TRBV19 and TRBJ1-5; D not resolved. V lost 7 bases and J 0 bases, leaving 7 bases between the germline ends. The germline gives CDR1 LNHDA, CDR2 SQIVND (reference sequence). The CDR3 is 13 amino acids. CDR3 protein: CASMQVSNQPQHF. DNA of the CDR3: TGTGCCAGTATGCAGGTTAGCAATCAGCCCCAGCATTTT.